This TCR beta chain was observed in a study of blood T cell repertoires in COVID-19. Across the whole study: Donors in the United States, Italy and Spain gave samples during acute or convalescent COVID-19. PBMCs, B-cell-depleted T cells, or T cells were the source of the cDNA or gDNA that made up the material.

V was trimmed by 0 bases and J by 5 bases, leaving 7 bases between them. The CDR3 sequence is 13 residues long. Germline assignment: CDR1 MNHEY and CDR2 SVGAGI. In the authors' methods: Reference gene primers were amplified, and this amplification served to estimate nucleated cell counts. The repertoire was sequenced with immunoSEQ multiplex PCR; TCRdb's copy has only in-frame clones and lacks some. V, J and clone size derive from that table, while D and trimming were established from the DNA sequence. Of some 140,000 clones in the sample, roughly 82% were seen once. V usage is TRBV6-5 and J usage is TRBJ2-5; D gene ambiguous. The TCR originated in a man older than 75 with acute or convalescent COVID-19. Sequencing used peripheral blood. For the CDR3, the DNA is TGTGCCAGCAGTTACTCCTTCCGTGAGACCCAGTACTTC. As protein: CASSYSFRETQYF.